This is a list of T cell receptor beta chains from one sample in a study of blood T cell repertoires in COVID-19. Sequencing used immunoSEQ multiplex PCR; TCRdb keeps in-frame clones, though not all of them. In the table there are about 47,000 clones, less than 95% of which are singletons. The sample was peripheral blood. Every receptor here comes from a man between 65 and 85 years old with active COVID-19. The CDR3 runs from the conserved cysteine through the conserved F or W. Each record gives: D gene, V gene, clone size, J gene, CDR3 length, CDR3 protein, CDR3 DNA. A D gene is named only where the DNA matches it firmly. A clone size is listed for some rows: how often the clone was seen (once, few, many), or a class if it is expanded.

>TRBD2|TRBV5-1|NA|TRBJ2-5|15
CASSPGLAAQETQYF
TGCGCCAGCAGCCCGGGACTAGCGGCCCAAGAGACCCAGTACTTC
>NA|TRBV27|NA|TRBJ2-3|14
CASSLWGPGDTQYF
TGTGCCAGCAGTTTATGGGGGCCAGGGGATACGCAGTATTTT
>NA|TRBV5-8|NA|TRBJ1-4|14
CASSFRRTTEKLFF
TGTGCCAGCAGCTTCAGAAGAACCACCGAAAAACTGTTTTTT
>NA|TRBV5-1|NA|TRBJ1-1|14
CASSLAGDSTEAFF
TGCGCCAGCAGCTTGGCCGGAGACAGCACTGAAGCTTTCTTT
>TRBD2|TRBV4-2|NA|TRBJ2-2|16
CASSQNKGLATGELFF
TGTGCCAGCAGCCAAAACAAGGGACTAGCAACCGGGGAGCTGTTTTTT
>NA|TRBV28|NA|TRBJ2-7|14
CASSLSAGGYEQYF
TGTGCCAGCAGTTTATCGGCAGGGGGGTACGAGCAGTACTTC
>NA|TRBV2|NA|TRBJ2-2|18
CASSEGLGGGLNTGELFF
TGTGCCAGCAGTGAGGGTTTGGGAGGGGGACTAAACACCGGGGAGCTGTTTTTT
>NA|TRBV29-1|NA|TRBJ1-2|13
CSAGPGSDYGYTF
TGCAGCGCCGGCCCGGGATCGGACTATGGCTACACCTTC
>NA|TRBV19|NA|TRBJ1-3|14
CASTPTGAGNTIYF
TGTGCCAGTACTCCGACTGGAGCCGGGAACACCATATATTTT
>NA|TRBV27|NA|TRBJ1-1|14
CASTPQQGNTEAFF
TGTGCCAGCACCCCACAACAGGGGAACACTGAAGCTTTCTTT
>NA|TRBV30|NA|TRBJ1-1|13
CAWSVGGVTEAFF
TGTGCCTGGAGTGTAGGGGGGGTGACTGAAGCTTTCTTT
>NA|TRBV6-6|NA|TRBJ1-3|14
CASSLTLSGNTIYF
TGTGCCAGCAGCCTGACACTGTCTGGAAACACCATATATTTT
>NA|TRBV20-1|NA|TRBJ1-1|12
CSASPGRDEAFF
TGCAGTGCTAGTCCTGGACGGGATGAAGCTTTCTTT
>TRBD1|TRBV30|NA|TRBJ1-2|15
CAWSVSTGLNYGYTF
TGTGCCTGGAGTGTATCGACAGGGCTTAACTATGGCTACACCTTC
>NA|TRBV7-8|NA|TRBJ1-2|14
CASSEALGSSGYTF
TGTGCCAGCAGCGAGGCCCTGGGGAGCAGTGGCTACACCTTC
>TRBD1|TRBV5-6|NA|TRBJ1-1|14
CASKTGTGYTEAFF
TGTGCCAGCAAAACCGGGACAGGGTACACTGAAGCTTTCTTT
>NA|TRBV6-2/TRBV6-3|NA|TRBJ1-5|15
CASSYSRQRNQPQHF
TGTGCCAGCAGTTACTCGAGACAAAGAAATCAGCCCCAGCATTTT
>TRBD1|TRBV2|once|TRBJ1-2|13
CASRDTGVRGYTF
TGTGCCAGCAGGGATACAGGGGTACGTGGCTACACCTTC
>TRBD1|TRBV10-3|NA|TRBJ2-7|14
CAISPGQGASEQYF
TGTGCCATCAGCCCTGGACAGGGGGCAAGCGAGCAGTACTTC
>NA|TRBV5-1|once|TRBJ1-5|15
CASSFTSGNNQPQHF
TGCGCCAGCAGCTTCACGAGCGGAAACAATCAGCCCCAGCATTTT
>TRBD1|TRBV4-3|NA|TRBJ1-1|19
CASSHDPWTGDKMNTEAFF
TGCGCCAGCAGCCACGACCCCTGGACAGGGGATAAAATGAACACTGAAGCTTTCTTT
>NA|TRBV5-5|NA|TRBJ2-7|17
CASSLPPTGGVGGEQYF
TGTGCCAGCAGCTTGCCCCCCACAGGGGGGGTTGGAGGCGAGCAGTACTTC
>NA|TRBV11-2|NA|TRBJ1-4|15
CASSLGGGSNEKLFF
TGTGCCAGCAGCTTAGGGGGCGGATCTAATGAAAAACTGTTTTTT
>NA|TRBV10-2|NA|TRBJ2-7|13
CASADSNSYEQYF
TGCGCCAGCGCAGACAGTAACTCCTACGAGCAGTACTTC
>NA|TRBV5-1|NA|TRBJ1-1|13
CASKSDTYTEAFF
TGCGCCAGCAAATCGGACACATACACTGAAGCTTTCTTT
>TRBD1|TRBV6-1|NA|TRBJ1-2|12
CASRRQGGGYTF
TGTGCCAGCAGGCGACAGGGAGGTGGCTACACCTTC
>NA|TRBV5-1|NA|TRBJ2-3|15
CATQASPFSTDTQYF
TGCGCCACCCAAGCTAGTCCCTTTAGCACAGATACGCAGTATTTT
>TRBD2|TRBV2|once|TRBJ2-7|15
CASSPPSGGEHEQYF
TGTGCCAGCAGCCCCCCAAGCGGGGGGGAGCACGAGCAGTACTTC
>TRBD1|TRBV7-2|NA|TRBJ2-7|15
CASSSRDRVGNEQYF
TGTGCCAGCAGCTCCCGGGACAGGGTAGGCAACGAGCAGTACTTC
>TRBD2|TRBV15|NA|TRBJ2-7|17
CATSRDPLAGVVYEQYF
TGTGCCACCAGCAGAGATCCACTAGCGGGGGTTGTCTACGAGCAGTACTTC
>NA|TRBV7-8|once|TRBJ1-1|13
CASGLRRNTEAFF
TGTGCCAGCGGACTCAGGCGTAACACTGAAGCTTTCTTT
>NA|TRBV10-3|NA|TRBJ2-7|14
CAISAGLSSYEQYF
TGTGCCATCAGCGCGGGATTAAGCTCCTACGAGCAGTACTTC
>NA|TRBV6-2/TRBV6-3|NA|TRBJ2-2|16
CASSYMSILNTGELFF
TGTGCCAGCAGTTATATGTCTATACTGAACACCGGGGAGCTGTTTTTT
>TRBD1|TRBV3-1/TRBV3-2|NA|TRBJ1-2|16
CASSQVLRDSHYGYTF
TGTGCCAGCAGCCAAGTGTTACGGGACAGCCACTATGGCTACACCTTC
>TRBD1|TRBV10-1|once|TRBJ2-5|14
CASAPGTAQETQYF
TGCGCCAGCGCTCCCGGGACAGCACAAGAGACCCAGTACTTC
>NA|TRBV3-1/TRBV3-2|NA|TRBJ2-3|15
CASSQLATATDTQYF
TGTGCCAGCAGCCAACTAGCGACCGCGACAGATACGCAGTATTTT
>NA|TRBV28|NA|TRBJ2-7|17
CASSPPRGGGSSYEQYF
TGTGCCAGCAGCCCCCCCAGAGGGGGTGGGAGCTCCTACGAGCAGTACTTC
>TRBD2|TRBV6-5|NA|TRBJ2-3|16
CASSYSLAGGRDTQYF
TGTGCCAGCAGTTACTCGTTAGCGGGGGGACGAGATACGCAGTATTTT
>TRBD1|TRBV2|NA|TRBJ2-3|14
CASRRTGSTDTQYF
TGTGCCAGCAGGAGGACAGGAAGCACAGATACGCAGTATTTT
>NA|TRBV7-9|medium-sized|TRBJ1-1|12
CASSWQASEAFF
TGTGCCAGCAGCTGGCAGGCCAGTGAAGCTTTCTTT
>NA|TRBV19|once|TRBJ2-3|13
CASSAGSTDTQYF
TGTGCCAGTAGTGCGGGGTCCACAGATACGCAGTATTTT
>NA|TRBV5-1|once|TRBJ2-3|11
CANPGTDTQYF
TGCGCCAACCCGGGCACAGATACGCAGTATTTT
>NA|TRBV4-1|NA|TRBJ2-7|13
CASSPGTNYEQYF
TGCGCCAGCAGCCCCGGGACAAACTACGAGCAGTACTTC
>NA|TRBV30|NA|TRBJ1-1|13
CAWIIQPNTEAFF
TGTGCCTGGATCATACAACCGAACACTGAAGCTTTCTTT
>NA|TRBV12-3/TRBV12-4|NA|TRBJ2-1|13
CAVRGELYNEQFF
TGTGCCGTCAGGGGGGAACTATACAATGAGCAGTTCTTC